The 32 T cell receptor beta chains below come from one sample, sequenced in a study of OX40 agonist ivuxolimab in advanced cancers. Libraries were prepared by immunoSEQ multiplex PCR; TCRdb keeps only in-frame clonotypes and omits some of them. This sample has some 85,000 clones, with about 88% found just once. The specimen comprised CD4+ or CD8+ T cells sorted from blood, sampled in a trial of the OX40 agonist ivuxolimab. The receptors originated from an adult with an advanced solid tumor such as melanoma, head and neck, liver or kidney cancer.

The chain carries TRBV7-9 and TRBJ2-3; D unclear. With 2 bases removed from V and 0 bases from J, the gap between germline ends came to 9 bases. The germline gives CDR1 SEHNR, CDR2 FQNEAQ (reference sequence). This CDR3 is built from 15 residues. The CDR3 bases are TGTGCCAGCAGCTTACGGCAGGCCAGCACAGATACGCAGTATTTT. The encoded protein is CASSLRQASTDTQYF.

Only one count was recorded for this clone. This sequence joins TRBV7-9 and TRBJ2-7, with 7 bases lining up with TRBD1. This CDR3 has 13 residues. Trimming removed 6 bases from V and 7 bases from J; junction bases left unmatched: 9. The germline V gene encodes CDR1 SEHNR and CDR2 FQNEAQ (reference sequence). CDR3: CASSPPGGWEQYF. The CDR3 region has the DNA TGTGCCAGCAGTCCTCCAGGGGGTTGGGAGCAGTACTTC.

The rearrangement uses TRBV6-1 and TRBJ2-5, with D hard to call. Germline V gene lookup returns CDR1 MNHNS and CDR2 SASEGT. V was shortened by 0 bases and J by 2 bases, with 10 bases between the two germline ends. The CDR3 consists of 15 residues. CDR3 bases: TGTGCCAGCAGTGAAGCGCCGCCAGCGCAAGAGACCCAGTACTTC. This gives the protein CASSEAPPAQETQYF.

The chain combines TRBV7-9 with TRBJ2-3, with 12 bases fitting TRBD2. Germline V CDR1 and CDR2: SEHNR, FQNEAQ (reference sequence). Trimming took 4 bases from V and 2 from J; bases not matched to a gene: 1. The CDR3 covers 15 residues. CDR3 sequence (DNA): TGTGCCAGCAGCTCTAGCGGGGGGGCCACAGATACGCAGTATTTT. Protein: CASSSSGGATDTQYF.

The gene calls are TRBV30 and TRBJ2-5; 7 nucleotides agree with TRBD1. Per the germline V gene, CDR1 is GTSNPN and CDR2 is SVGIG (reference sequence). The trim removed 5 bases at V and 4 bases at J, leaving 7 bases unmatched. The CDR3 totals 13 residues. The CDR3 loop is CAWHRGGGETQYF. CDR3 DNA sequence: TGTGCCTGGCACAGGGGTGGAGGAGAGACCCAGTACTTC. Looking up the rest from reference TRBV30 and TRBJ2-5 gives the full variable domain: SQTIHQWPATLVQPVGSPLSLECTVEGTSNPNLYWYRQAAGRGLQLLFYSVGIGQISSEVPQNLSASRPQDRQFILSSKKLLLSDSGFYLCAWHRGGGETQYFGPGTRLLVL.

The chain joins TRBV5-8 to TRBJ1-2; tentatively, D is TRBD1 (6 bases). The CDR3 runs to 15 residues. Germline CDR1 is SGHTS and CDR2 is YDEGEE. The ends were cut back, 2 bases at V and 2 bases at J, with 13 bases in the middle. This CDR3 reads CASSFDRSLNYGYTF. DNA of the CDR3: TGTGCCAGCAGCTTCGACAGGTCCTTAAACTATGGCTACACCTTC.

The chain joins TRBV6-1 to TRBJ2-7; D unclear. V was clipped by 0 bases and J by 4 bases, with 7 bases between them. Germline CDR1 and CDR2: MNHNS and SASEGT. This CDR3 contains 13 residues. The CDR3 DNA follows: TGTGCCAGCAGTGAAGCGCATGGGTACGAGCAGTACTTC. Encoded protein: CASSEAHGYEQYF.

The chain has TRBV6-5 and TRBJ1-6; D unclear. Germline V gene lookup returns CDR1 MNHEY and CDR2 SVGAGI. Deletions cut 6 bases from V and 3 bases from J, with 6 bases between. This CDR3 comprises 13 residues. This chain's CDR3 is CASRVDYNSPLHF. CDR3 DNA: TGTGCCAGCAGGGTAGACTATAATTCACCCCTCCACTTT.

The CDR3 nucleotides read TGTGCCAGCAGCCCGCCGGGGCGAAGCTCCTACAATGAGCAGTTCTTC. As protein: CASSPPGRSSYNEQFF. V and J are TRBV9 and TRBJ2-1; possibly TRBD1 or TRBD2 for D (5 bases each). This CDR3 contains 16 residues. V was trimmed by 4 bases and J by 0 bases, leaving 14 bases between them. Germline V gene lookup returns CDR1 SGDLS and CDR2 YYNGEE.

The chain combines TRBV11-2 with TRBJ2-7; D may be TRBD1 (6 bases). V dropped 4 bases and J dropped 0 bases, with 13 bases sitting between them. The CDR3 is 15 residues long. Germline values: CDR1 SGHAT, CDR2 FQNNGV. CDR3 loop: CASSYPGTYSYEQYF. CDR3 nucleotides: TGTGCCAGCAGCTATCCCGGGACATACTCCTACGAGCAGTACTTC.

This chain links TRBV27 with TRBJ1-2, with TRBD1 matching 9 bases. With 8 bases clipped from V and 4 bases from J, the junction kept 8 bases outside the gene matches. The CDR3 sequence is 14 residues long. From germline, CDR1 is MNHEY and CDR2 SMNVEV (reference sequence). As DNA, the CDR3 is TGTGCCAGCGCATTGGGACAGGGAGGCTATGGCTACACCTTC. Protein sequence: CASALGQGGYGYTF.

The chain uses TRBV6-4 and TRBJ2-1; 12 nucleotides match TRBD2. The CDR3 has 14 residues. The junction had 4 bases not matched to a gene; V was cut back by 5 bases and J by 8 bases. The V gene's germline CDR1 is MRHNA and CDR2 SNTAGT. CDR3 DNA: TGTGCCAGCAGTACTAGCGGGGGGTCGGATGAGCAGTTCTTC. Its translation is CASSTSGGSDEQFF.

The chain recombines TRBV7-9 with TRBJ2-7; the D gene is possibly TRBD2 (7 bases). The CDR3 spans 15 residues. Between the trimmed V and J ends, which lost 6 bases and 6 bases, there was a span of 21 bases. Germline CDR1 is SEHNR and CDR2 is FQNEAQ (reference sequence). DNA for the CDR3: TGTGCCAGCAGGCCCGGGGGCGGGGGCCTCCTCGAGCAGTACTTC. As protein: CASRPGGGGLLEQYF.

In its sample, this clone was seen once. V is TRBV5-8 and J is TRBJ2-2, with a weak D call TRBD2 (5 bases). V was cut by 3 bases and J by 1 base, with 16 bases left in between. The CDR3 loop spans 17 amino acids. The germline CDR1 and CDR2 sequences are SGHTS and YDEGEE. The CDR3 spells CASSSRPGVMNTGELFF. CDR3 nucleotide sequence: TGTGCCAGCAGCTCTAGGCCCGGGGTTATGAACACCGGGGAGCTGTTTTTT.

This clone came up once. A read error may account for a junction end that differs from germline. The V and J genes are TRBV11-2 and TRBJ1-6; D gene uncertain. The germline CDR1 and CDR2 sequences are SGHAT and FQNNGV. CDR3 length equals 13 residues. The CDR3 DNA sequence: TGTGCCAGCAGCTTAGATCGGAGCAGACGAGAGAATTTT. This codes for CASSLDRSRRENF. Looking up the rest from reference TRBV11-2 and TRBJ1-6 gives the full variable domain: EAGVAQSPRYKIIEKRQSVAFWCNPISGHATLYWYQQILGQGPKLLIQFQNNGVVDDSQLPKDRFSAERLKGVDSTLKIQPAKLEDSAVYLCASSLDRSRRENFGNGTRLTVT.

This clone has only one observation. This chain links TRBV4-2 with TRBJ2-3; a possible D gene is TRBD1 (6 bases). Germline CDR1 LGHNA, CDR2 YNFKEQ. Trimming took 4 bases from V and 4 from J, leaving 12 bases between them. The CDR3 runs to 14 residues. In nucleotides, the CDR3 is TGTGCCAGCAGCCGCCGACAGGTCCCAGATACGCAGTATTTT. Protein product: CASSRRQVPDTQYF.

This chain links TRBV5-1 with TRBJ2-2; TRBD1 might be the D (5 bases). V was trimmed by 5 bases and J by 2 bases, leaving 10 bases between them. CDR1 and CDR2 from the germline V gene are SGHRS and YFSETQ. This CDR3 contains 14 residues. In DNA form, the CDR3 reads TGCGCCAGCAGGACCAGGGTTAACACCGGGGAGCTGTTTTTT. It is translated as CASRTRVNTGELFF.

The V call is TRBV27, the J call TRBJ2-5, with D uncertain. There are 15 residues in the CDR3. Germline V gives CDR1 MNHEY, CDR2 SMNVEV (reference sequence). The V and J ends lost 4 bases and 1 base respectively, with 13 bases between them. The CDR3 region has the DNA TGTGCCAGCAGTTCACGGGTCCCTAGCCAAGAGACCCAGTACTTC. Amino acid sequence: CASSSRVPSQETQYF.

This sequence joins TRBV18 and TRBJ1-2; TRBD1 is a possible D gene (5 bases). The CDR3 is 13 amino acids. Germline V gene lookup returns CDR1 KGHSH and CDR2 LQKENI. V lost 3 bases and J lost 4, with 9 bases in between. The CDR3 DNA reads TGTGCCAGCTCACCGGGACGGAGCTATGGCTACACCTTC. It codes for CASSPGRSYGYTF.

The chain joins TRBV5-1 to TRBJ1-2; TRBD1 matches at 8 bases. The CDR3 is 15 residues long. Germline V gene lookup returns CDR1 SGHRS and CDR2 YFSETQ. The junction had 5 bases not matched to a gene; V was cut back by 4 bases and J by 0 bases. CDR3 DNA sequence: TGCGCCAGCAGCCGGGGACAGGCGACTAACTATGGCTACACCTTC. It specifies CASSRGQATNYGYTF.

The chain has TRBV27 and TRBJ2-3; D gene ambiguous. There are 11 residues in the CDR3. Germline lookup yields CDR1 MNHEY and CDR2 SMNVEV (reference sequence). Trimming left V 4 bases short and J 5 bases short, with 4 bases between. The DNA for the CDR3 is TGTGCCAGCAGTTCGGTAGATACGCAGTATTTT. This codes for CASSSVDTQYF.

The rearrangement joins TRBV7-3 to TRBJ1-2; no clear D gene. The CDR3 has 13 amino acids. Germline V gene data show CDR1 as SGHTA and CDR2 as FQGTGA. Trimming removed 5 bases at V and 8 bases at J, with 15 bases between. The CDR3 loop reads CASSVGERGGYTF. Written as DNA, the CDR3 is TGTGCCAGCAGCGTAGGAGAGCGAGGGGGCTACACCTTC.

This chain links TRBV6-5 with TRBJ1-3; D not resolved. The CDR3 has 12 residues. Germline V CDR1 and CDR2: MNHEY, SVGAGI. The ends were cut back, 6 bases at V and 7 bases at J, with 10 bases in the middle. The CDR3 region is CASRQIRNTIYF. The CDR3 DNA follows: TGTGCCAGCAGACAGATACGGAACACCATATATTTT.

This clone appeared a single time. The chain couples TRBV7-2 to TRBJ1-2; TRBD1 matches 7 bases. Trimming took 4 bases from V and 2 from J; bases not matched to a gene: 4. The CDR3 sequence is 14 residues long. Germline values: CDR1 SGHTA, CDR2 FQGNSA. The CDR3 spells CASSSAGGNYGYTF. The CDR3 nucleotides read TGTGCCAGCAGCTCCGCAGGGGGGAACTATGGCTACACCTTC.

This chain joins TRBV5-1 and TRBJ2-1; D unresolved. Per the germline V gene, CDR1 is SGHRS and CDR2 is YFSETQ. V was trimmed by 0 bases and J by 7 bases, leaving 11 bases between them. CDR3 length: 14 amino acids. CDR3 in amino acids: CASSLDPDGNEQFF. CDR3 nucleotide sequence: TGCGCCAGCAGCTTGGATCCAGACGGGAATGAGCAGTTCTTC.

The chain employs TRBV9 and TRBJ2-7, with 10 bases matching TRBD2. CDR1 SGDLS and CDR2 YYNGEE come from the germline V gene. The CDR3 spans 14 residues. V dropped 0 bases and J dropped 6; count of bases not matched to a gene: 3. The CDR3 nucleotides are TGTGCCAGCAGCGTAGCTAGCGGGGGTGCCGAGCAGTACTTC. Amino acid sequence: CASSVASGGAEQYF.

The chain has TRBV9 and TRBJ2-5, with TRBD1 as a possible D gene (5 bases). The CDR3 runs to 16 residues. V was pared by 0 bases and J by 4 bases, with 16 bases between. In germline, CDR1 is SGDLS, CDR2 YYNGEE. The CDR3 DNA reads as TGTGCCAGCAGCGTAGGGGGCTCAATTAGGGGAGAGACCCAGTACTTC. Translating it yields CASSVGGSIRGETQYF.

This clone was observed a few times. V gene TRBV19 combines with J gene TRBJ1-5, with D possibly being TRBD1 (6 bases). The CDR3 has 15 residues. Germline-derived CDR1 and CDR2 are LNHDA and SQIVND (reference sequence). V was trimmed by 5 bases and J by 3 bases, leaving 14 bases between them. CDR3 in amino acids: CASSVDSLSNQPQHF. CDR3 DNA: TGTGCCAGTAGTGTGGACAGCCTTTCCAATCAGCCCCAGCATTTT.

The chain carries TRBV14 and TRBJ2-3, with D possibly TRBD2 on 6 matching bases. CDR1 and CDR2 from the germline V gene are SGHDN and FVKESK. V was cut by 1 base and J by 4 bases, with 12 bases left in between. The CDR3 runs 15 residues. The CDR3 coding sequence is TGTGCCAGCAGCCAAGGGGGACTCGCGGCAGATACGCAGTATTTT. Its translation is CASSQGGLAADTQYF.

The genes are TRBV19 and TRBJ2-7, with 11 nucleotides matching TRBD1. CDR1 LNHDA and CDR2 SQIVND come from the germline V gene (reference sequence). CDR3 length: 14 residues. The trim removed 5 bases at V and 3 bases at J, leaving 3 bases unmatched. CDR3 region: CASSSGTGGYEQYF. The CDR3 DNA is TGTGCCAGTAGTTCCGGGACAGGGGGCTACGAGCAGTACTTC.

The genes are TRBV5-1 and TRBJ1-4, with 8 bases aligning to TRBD1. The CDR3 sequence is 15 residues long. The V and J ends lost 2 bases and 4 bases, in that order; junction bases with no gene match: 4. Germline V gene data show CDR1 as SGHRS and CDR2 as YFSETQ. CDR3 region: CASSFATGVNEKLFF. The CDR3 nucleotides read TGCGCCAGCAGCTTCGCGACAGGGGTTAATGAAAAACTGTTTTTT. Full variable domain (missing parts from reference TRBV5-1 and TRBJ1-4): KAGVTQTPRYLIKTRGQQVTLSCSPISGHRSVSWYQQTPGQGLQFLFEYFSETQRNKGNFPGRFSGRQFSNSRSEMNVSTLELGDSALYLCASSFATGVNEKLFFGSGTQLSVL.

The chain employs TRBV19 and TRBJ2-1; the D gene is possibly TRBD2 (5 bases). Germline V lookup: CDR1 LNHDA, CDR2 SQIVND (reference sequence). CDR3 size: 15 residues. Trimming took 3 bases from V and 1 from J, leaving 10 bases between them. CDR3 DNA sequence: TGTGCCAGTAGTATTATGACGGGGTCCTACAATGAGCAGTTCTTC. Translation: CASSIMTGSYNEQFF.